Sequencing of this T cell receptor beta chain was carried out in a study of T cells after yellow fever vaccination. TCRdb itself ran the 5' RACE reads through MiXCR, one entry per CDR3 protein. The sample holds under 550,000 distinct CDR3 sequences; 21% are singletons and the top ten take about 15%. This clonotype was observed a few times. Germline V gives CDR1 LGHDT, CDR2 YNNKEL (reference sequence). This CDR3 comprises 14 residues. V was trimmed by 3 bases and J by 8 bases, leaving 13 bases between them. The chain has TRBV3-1 and TRBJ1-4; D is perhaps TRBD1 (6 bases). Sequencing was performed on PBMCs, taken roughly 20 days after the first yellow fever vaccination. The receptor was derived from a man in his late teens or twenties who received the YFV17D yellow fever vaccine. The CDR3 sequence is CASSQYRDEEKLFF. CDR3 DNA: TGTGCCAGCAGCCAGTACAGGGATGAGGAAAAACTGTTTTTT.